These 25 T cell receptor beta chains came from one sample sequenced in a study of blood T cell repertoires in COVID-19. Clones were sequenced by immunoSEQ multiplex PCR, and TCRdb holds only the in-frame ones, with some missing. The data hold about 200,000 clones, with 70% to 90% observed a single time. Sequencing was done on a sample of peripheral blood. The receptors here all came from a man aged 55 to 69 with acute or convalescent COVID-19.

The chain links TRBV12-2 to TRBJ2-3; the DNA was not used to check the table's D call, TRBD2. TRBV12-2 is given as a pseudogene. This CDR3 contains 19 residues. CDR3 sequence: CASRLGPSGRAGSTDTQYF. The DNA for the CDR3 is TGTGCAAGTCGCTTAGGGCCTAGCGGGAGGGCCGGGAGCACAGATACGCAGTATTTT.

This sequence joins TRBV6-4 and TRBJ1-6; 8 positions agree with TRBD1. V lost 2 bases and J lost 8; bases outside the gene matches: 5. CDR1 is MRHNA, CDR2 SNTAGT, per germline. This CDR3 is built from 15 residues. The CDR3 here is CASSDGQGIDSPLHF. The CDR3 bases are TGTGCCAGCAGTGACGGACAGGGCATCGATTCACCCCTCCACTTT.

The gene calls are TRBV7-8 and TRBJ2-7, with 11 nucleotides matching TRBD1. Trimming at V came to 6 bases and at J to 2 bases, leaving 6 bases not matched to a gene. This CDR3 has 15 residues. Germline V gene data show CDR1 as SGHVS and CDR2 as FQNEAQ. CDR3 nucleotide sequence: TGTGCCAGCAGGATTGGACAGGGGGCAACCTACGAGCAGTACTTC. Its protein is CASRIGQGATYEQYF.

This rearrangement joins TRBV9 to TRBJ2-1; weak D call: TRBD2 (6 bases). The CDR3 is 14 amino acids. The V gene lost 4 bases and the J gene lost 8 bases, with 16 bases spanning the gap. The germline V gene has CDR1 SGDLS and CDR2 YYNGEE. Here the CDR3 reads CASSPDGSFDEQFF. The CDR3 DNA is TGTGCCAGCAGCCCCGACGGGAGTTTCGATGAGCAGTTCTTC.

The gene calls are TRBV6-5 and TRBJ1-5; 7 nucleotides align to TRBD1. Per the germline V gene, CDR1 is MNHEY and CDR2 is SVGAGI. The CDR3 extends over 13 amino acids. V was pared by 2 bases and J by 7 bases, with 2 bases of the junction left unmatched. The CDR3 protein is CASSYQQGQPQHF. CDR3 DNA: TGTGCCAGCAGTTACCAACAGGGGCAGCCCCAGCATTTT.

This chain joins TRBV9 and TRBJ2-3; 13 nucleotides match TRBD2. Germline lookup yields CDR1 SGDLS and CDR2 YYNGEE. Trimming cost V 3 bases and J 3 bases; bases outside gene matches: 4. This CDR3 has 16 residues. This chain's CDR3 is CASSGRTSGRTDTQYF. DNA for the CDR3: TGTGCCAGCAGCGGTAGGACTAGCGGGAGAACAGATACGCAGTATTTT.

In this sample, this clone turned up a few times. This sequence joins TRBV3-1 (or the pseudogene TRBV3-2) and TRBJ1-3; D ambiguous. Germline-derived CDR1 and CDR2 are LGHDT and YNNKEL (reference sequence). With 2 bases removed from V and 1 base from J, the gap between germline ends came to 6 bases. CDR3 length: 14 amino acids. CDR3 sequence: CASSQFNSGNTIYF. The CDR3 DNA is TGTGCCAGCAGCCAATTCAATTCTGGAAACACCATATATTTT.

The chain couples TRBV5-1 to TRBJ2-3; 9 positions agree with TRBD2. Germline loops: CDR1 SGHRS, CDR2 YFSETQ. This CDR3 contains 15 residues. Trimming cost V 4 bases and J 4 bases; bases outside gene matches: 7. CDR3 nucleotides: TGCGCCAGCAGCACTATAGCGGGAGCGGCAGATACGCAGTATTTT. Translated, it gives CASSTIAGAADTQYF.

The chain is built from TRBV5-1 and TRBJ1-2, with 9 bases identical to TRBD1. Germline lookup yields CDR1 SGHRS and CDR2 YFSETQ. The CDR3 totals 16 residues. After removal of 0 bases from V and 5 bases from J, the junction contained 8 bases not matched to a gene. The CDR3 coding sequence is TGCGCCAGCAGCTTGGCCCCGACAGGGGGATTATATGGCTACACCTTC. Translating gives CASSLAPTGGLYGYTF.

J is TRBJ2-7 and V is TRBV7-9; maybe TRBD1 (6 bases). The V end was cut by 8 bases, the J end by 4 bases, with 15 bases between. CDR3 length: 13 residues. Germline-derived CDR1 and CDR2 are SEHNR and FQNEAQ (reference sequence). CDR3 sequence reads: CASGGAVLYEQYF. The CDR3 DNA follows: TGTGCCAGCGGGGGCGCCGTCCTTTACGAGCAGTACTTC.

The CDR3 sequence is CASSFSGSTDTQYF. As DNA, the CDR3 is TGTGCCAGCAGCTTTAGCGGGAGTACAGATACGCAGTATTTT. This chain joins TRBV7-9 and TRBJ2-3; 9 nucleotides align to TRBD2. The CDR3 consists of 14 residues. With 3 bases clipped from V and 3 bases from J, the junction kept 1 base outside the gene matches. Germline V gene sequence: CDR1 SEHNR, CDR2 FQNEAQ (reference sequence).

The gene calls are TRBV6-6 and TRBJ1-5; a possible D gene is TRBD1 (6 bases). Trimming pared 5 bases from V and 7 bases from J, leaving 24 bases between. Germline V gene lookup returns CDR1 MNHNY and CDR2 SVGAGI (reference sequence). The length of the CDR3 is 17 residues. Here the CDR3 reads CASSPPPVTGSRQPQHF. As DNA, the CDR3 is TGTGCCAGCAGTCCCCCCCCCGTAACAGGGTCTCGGCAGCCCCAGCATTTT.

Notes on this clone: One end of the junction is discordant with germline, which a read error may explain. The genes are TRBV2 and TRBJ2-3; 11 bases are a match to TRBD1. Germline V gene data show CDR1 as SNHLY and CDR2 as FYNNEI. The CDR3 has 15 residues. CDR3: CASSGNAGTGGSVDF. CDR3 nucleotide sequence: TGTGCCAGCAGTGGGAATGCCGGGACAGGGGGTTCGGTGGATTTT.

V is TRBV28 and J is TRBJ2-3, with 10 positions matching TRBD1. The CDR3 loop spans 14 amino acids. V shed 5 bases, J shed 2 bases, and the junction held 1 base outside the gene matches. Germline V gives CDR1 MDHEN, CDR2 SYDVKM. The CDR3 bases are TGTGCCAGCAGTGGGACAGGGGTCACAGATACGCAGTATTTT. Its translation is CASSGTGVTDTQYF.

The chain uses TRBV30 and TRBJ2-2, with TRBD2 matching 13 bases. Germline V lookup: CDR1 GTSNPN, CDR2 SVGIG (reference sequence). The CDR3 consists of 17 residues. The ends lost 0 bases at V and 4 bases at J; junction bases unmatched: 5. This CDR3 is CAWSVLAGGPGTGELFF. The CDR3 DNA follows: TGTGCCTGGAGTGTACTAGCGGGAGGGCCTGGCACCGGGGAGCTGTTTTTT.

This chain joins TRBV19 and TRBJ2-3; TRBD2 might be the D (5 bases). V was pared by 11 bases and J by 8 bases, with 14 bases between. This CDR3 comprises 11 residues. Germline V lookup: CDR1 LNHDA, CDR2 SQIVND (reference sequence). CDR3 region: CASYLAGTQYF. DNA of the CDR3: TGTGCCTCGTACCTAGCAGGTACGCAGTATTTT.

The chain carries TRBV9 and TRBJ2-1, with 10 bases lining up with TRBD1. V dropped 3 bases and J dropped 4; count of bases not matched to a gene: 7. CDR1 is SGDLS, CDR2 YYNGEE, per germline. The CDR3 length is 16 residues. The CDR3 reads CASSGDRDRGYNEQFF. DNA of the CDR3: TGTGCCAGCAGCGGAGACCGGGACAGGGGTTACAATGAGCAGTTCTTC.

J is TRBJ1-3 and V is TRBV6-5, with D possibly matching TRBD1 (5 bases). The CDR3 has 16 residues. Germline V CDR1 and CDR2: MNHEY, SVGAGI. V was clipped by 0 bases and J by 2 bases, with 11 bases between them. CDR3 sequence (DNA): TGTGCCAGCAGTTACTCGCAGGGTAGACCTGGAAACACCATATATTTT. Translation gives CASSYSQGRPGNTIYF.

On this clone: Other DNA variants within this sample encode the same CDR3. The V and J genes are TRBV28 and TRBJ2-7, with D maybe TRBD2 (6 bases). Trimming pared 5 bases from V and 1 base from J, leaving 6 bases between. This CDR3 has 12 residues. Germline V gives CDR1 MDHEN, CDR2 SYDVKM. The CDR3: CASSGGSYEQYF. DNA of the CDR3: TGTGCCAGCAGTGGGGGGTCCTACGAGCAGTACTTC.

This clone came up once. This chain joins TRBV7-2 and TRBJ2-7; 8 nucleotides line up with TRBD2. V dropped 1 base and J dropped 5; count of bases not matched to a gene: 16. The CDR3 is made up of 18 amino acids. Per germline, CDR1 SGHTA and CDR2 FQGNSA. This CDR3 is CASSLVSVTGTRGNEQYF. The DNA of the CDR3 is TGTGCCAGCAGCTTAGTCTCAGTAACCGGGACTAGAGGGAACGAGCAGTACTTC.

The V call is TRBV29-1, the J call TRBJ2-5, with unresolved D. The CDR3 has 11 amino acids. With 6 bases removed from V and 5 bases from J, the gap between germline ends came to 10 bases. CDR1 is SQVTM, CDR2 ANQGSEA, per germline. In DNA form, the CDR3 reads TGCAGCGTGGCGGAACGCGAGACCCAGTACTTC. This sequence encodes CSVAERETQYF.

This chain uses TRBV28 with TRBJ2-4; 7 bases are a match to TRBD1. Germline-derived CDR1 and CDR2 are MDHEN and SYDVKM. V lost 5 bases and J lost 0; bases outside the gene matches: 13. The CDR3 runs 18 residues. CDR3 loop: CASSPGQQYGLAKNIQYF. CDR3 nucleotides: TGTGCCAGCAGTCCGGGACAGCAATACGGACTAGCCAAAAACATTCAGTACTTC.

The CDR3 sequence is CASSQDTASRFHTGELFF. As DNA, the CDR3 is TGCGCCAGCAGCCAAGATACGGCTAGCCGATTTCACACCGGGGAGCTGTTTTTT. The gene calls are TRBV4-1 and TRBJ2-2, with a tentative D call TRBD2 (5 bases). This CDR3 is built from 18 residues. Trimming removed 0 bases from V and 3 bases from J, with 17 bases in between. Germline V CDR1 and CDR2: MGHRA, YSYEKL.

V and J are TRBV27 and TRBJ2-7, with 10 bases aligning to TRBD1. This CDR3 spans 14 amino acids. J gave up 2 bases and V 4 bases, and 2 bases lay outside the gene matches. Germline CDR1 MNHEY, CDR2 SMNVEV (reference sequence). The CDR3 here is CASSWDRGPYEQYF. CDR3 sequence (DNA): TGTGCCAGCAGTTGGGACAGGGGTCCCTACGAGCAGTACTTC.

The rearrangement links TRBV21-1 to TRBJ2-7; the table's D call, TRBD2, has no DNA check behind it. TRBV21-1 constitutes a pseudogene. The CDR3 length is 14 residues. The CDR3 bases are TGTGCCAGCAGCGCTAGCGGGAGAACCGACGAGCAGTACTTC. Residues: CASSASGRTDEQYF.